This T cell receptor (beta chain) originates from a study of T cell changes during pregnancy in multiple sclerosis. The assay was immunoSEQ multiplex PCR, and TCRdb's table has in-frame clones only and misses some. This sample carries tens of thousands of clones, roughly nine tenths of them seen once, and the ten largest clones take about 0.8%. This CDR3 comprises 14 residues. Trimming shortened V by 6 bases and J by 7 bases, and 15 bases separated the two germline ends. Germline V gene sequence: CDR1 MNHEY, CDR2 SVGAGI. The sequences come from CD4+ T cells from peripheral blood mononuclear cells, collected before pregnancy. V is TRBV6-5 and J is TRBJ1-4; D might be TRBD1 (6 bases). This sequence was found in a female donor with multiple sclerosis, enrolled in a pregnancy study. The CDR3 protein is CASSRTAFSEKLFF. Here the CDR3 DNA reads TGTGCCAGCAGCCGGACAGCTTTCTCTGAAAAACTGTTTTTT.